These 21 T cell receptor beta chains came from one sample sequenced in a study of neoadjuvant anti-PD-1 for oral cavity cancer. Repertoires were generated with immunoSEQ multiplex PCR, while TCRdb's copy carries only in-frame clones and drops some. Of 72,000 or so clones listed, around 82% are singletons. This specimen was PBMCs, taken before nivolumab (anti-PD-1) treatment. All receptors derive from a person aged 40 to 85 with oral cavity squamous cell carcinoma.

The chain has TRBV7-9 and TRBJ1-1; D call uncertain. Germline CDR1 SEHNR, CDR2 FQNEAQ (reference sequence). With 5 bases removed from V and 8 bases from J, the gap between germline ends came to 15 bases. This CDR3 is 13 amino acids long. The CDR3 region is CASSPRTVGEAFF. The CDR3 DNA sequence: TGTGCCAGCAGCCCTAGGACTGTCGGCGAAGCTTTCTTT.

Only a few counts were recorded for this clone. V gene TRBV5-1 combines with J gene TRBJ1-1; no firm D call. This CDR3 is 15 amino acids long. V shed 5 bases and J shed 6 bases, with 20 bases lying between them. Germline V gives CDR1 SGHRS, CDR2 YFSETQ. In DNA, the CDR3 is TGCGCCAGCAGGTATGGGGAAAGGATGCGGGCTGAAGCTTTCTTT. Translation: CASRYGERMRAEAFF.

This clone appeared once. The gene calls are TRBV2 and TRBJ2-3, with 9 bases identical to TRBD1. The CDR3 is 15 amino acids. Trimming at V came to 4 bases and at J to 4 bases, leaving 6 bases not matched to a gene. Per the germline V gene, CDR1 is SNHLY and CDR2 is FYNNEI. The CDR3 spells CASSGSTGGADTQYF. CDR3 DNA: TGTGCCAGCAGTGGTTCCACAGGGGGCGCAGATACGCAGTATTTT.

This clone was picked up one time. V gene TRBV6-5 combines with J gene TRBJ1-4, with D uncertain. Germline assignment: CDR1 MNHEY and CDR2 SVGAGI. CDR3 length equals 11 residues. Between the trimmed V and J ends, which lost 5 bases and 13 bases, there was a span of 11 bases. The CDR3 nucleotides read TGTGCCAGCAGTGCCACAGCCTTACTGTTTTTT. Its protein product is CASSATALLFF.

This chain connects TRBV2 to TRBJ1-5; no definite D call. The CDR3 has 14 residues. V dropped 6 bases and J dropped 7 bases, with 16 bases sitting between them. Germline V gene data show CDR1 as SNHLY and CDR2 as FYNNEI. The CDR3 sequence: CASSGIADNQPQHF. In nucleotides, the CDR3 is TGTGCCAGCAGCGGAATCGCAGATAACCAGCCCCAGCATTTT.

The CDR3 sequence: CASSPGTVPYEQYF. For the CDR3, the DNA is TGCGCCAGCAGCCCGGGGACAGTTCCTTACGAGCAGTACTTC. V is TRBV5-1 and J is TRBJ2-7; 7 nucleotides line up with TRBD1. CDR1 and CDR2 (germline): SGHRS, YFSETQ. Trimming at V came to 4 bases and at J to 4 bases, leaving 8 bases not matched to a gene. The CDR3 runs 14 residues. Combining the CDR3 with reference TRBV5-1 and TRBJ2-7 gives the whole variable domain KAGVTQTPRYLIKTRGQQVTLSCSPISGHRSVSWYQQTPGQGLQFLFEYFSETQRNKGNFPGRFSGRQFSNSRSEMNVSTLELGDSALYLCASSPGTVPYEQYFGPGTRLTVT.

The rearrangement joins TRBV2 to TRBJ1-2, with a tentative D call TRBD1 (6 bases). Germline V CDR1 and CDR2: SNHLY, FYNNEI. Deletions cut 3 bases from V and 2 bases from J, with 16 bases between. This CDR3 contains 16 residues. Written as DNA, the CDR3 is TGTGCCAGCAGTGAGCAAGGACGGGGACAAAACTATGGCTACACCTTC. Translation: CASSEQGRGQNYGYTF.

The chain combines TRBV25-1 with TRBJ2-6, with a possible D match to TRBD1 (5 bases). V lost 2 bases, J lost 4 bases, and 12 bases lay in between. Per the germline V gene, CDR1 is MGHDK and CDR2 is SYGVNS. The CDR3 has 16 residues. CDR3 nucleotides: TGTGCCAGCAGTGAAAGGGGTCGTGCGGGGGCCAACGTCCTGACTTTC. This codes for CASSERGRAGANVLTF. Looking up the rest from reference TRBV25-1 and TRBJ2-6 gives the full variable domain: EADIYQTPRYLVIGTGKKITLECSQTMGHDKMYWYQQDPGMELHLIHYSYGVNSTEKGDLSSESTVSRIRTEHFPLTLESARPSHTSQYLCASSERGRAGANVLTFGAGSRLTVL.

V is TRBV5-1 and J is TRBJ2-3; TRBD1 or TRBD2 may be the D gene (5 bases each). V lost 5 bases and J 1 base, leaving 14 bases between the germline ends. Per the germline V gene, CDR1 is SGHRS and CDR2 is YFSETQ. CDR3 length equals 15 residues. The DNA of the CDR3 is TGCGCCAGCAGGCCGGGGCCGGCGGGCACAGATACGCAGTATTTT. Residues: CASRPGPAGTDTQYF. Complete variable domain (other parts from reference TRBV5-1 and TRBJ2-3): KAGVTQTPRYLIKTRGQQVTLSCSPISGHRSVSWYQQTPGQGLQFLFEYFSETQRNKGNFPGRFSGRQFSNSRSEMNVSTLELGDSALYLCASRPGPAGTDTQYFGPGTRLTVL.

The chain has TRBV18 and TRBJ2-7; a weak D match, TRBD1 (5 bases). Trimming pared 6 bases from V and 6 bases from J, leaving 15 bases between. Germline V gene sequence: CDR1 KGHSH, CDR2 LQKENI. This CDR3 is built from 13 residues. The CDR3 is CASSLILQGEQYF. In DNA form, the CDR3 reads TGTGCCAGCTCCCTTATTCTCCAGGGCGAGCAGTACTTC.

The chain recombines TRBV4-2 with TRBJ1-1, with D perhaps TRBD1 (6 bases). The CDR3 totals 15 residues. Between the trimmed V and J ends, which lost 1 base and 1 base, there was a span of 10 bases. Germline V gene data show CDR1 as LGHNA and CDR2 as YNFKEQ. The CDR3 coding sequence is TGTGCCAGCAGCCAAGCGAGGGGGGGGAACACTGAAGCTTTCTTT. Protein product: CASSQARGGNTEAFF.

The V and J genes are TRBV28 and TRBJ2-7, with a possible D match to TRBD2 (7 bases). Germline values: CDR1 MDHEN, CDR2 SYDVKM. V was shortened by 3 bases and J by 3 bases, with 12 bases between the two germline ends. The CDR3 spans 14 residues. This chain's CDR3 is CASSLVGGGYEQYF. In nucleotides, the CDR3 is TGTGCCAGCAGTTTGGTGGGAGGGGGCTACGAGCAGTACTTC.

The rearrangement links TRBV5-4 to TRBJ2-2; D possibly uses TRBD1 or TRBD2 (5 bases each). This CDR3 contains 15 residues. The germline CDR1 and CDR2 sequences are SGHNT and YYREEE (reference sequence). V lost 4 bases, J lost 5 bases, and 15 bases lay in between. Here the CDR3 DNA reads TGTGCCAGCAGCCTACCCGGGACGGCTACCGGGGAGCTGTTTTTT. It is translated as CASSLPGTATGELFF.

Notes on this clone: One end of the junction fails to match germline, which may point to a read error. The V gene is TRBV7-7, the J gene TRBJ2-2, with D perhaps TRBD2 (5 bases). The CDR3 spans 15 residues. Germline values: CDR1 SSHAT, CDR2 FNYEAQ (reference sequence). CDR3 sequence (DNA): TGTGCTAGCAGCTTAGGAGGCGCCAACACCGGGGAGCTGTTTTTT. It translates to CASSLGGANTGELFF. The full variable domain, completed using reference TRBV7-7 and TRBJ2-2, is GAGVSQSPRYKVTKRGQDVTLRCDPISSHATLYWYQQALGQGPEFLTYFNYEAQPDKSGLPSDRFSAERPEGSISTLTIQRTEQRDSAMYRCASSLGGANTGELFFGEGSRLTVL.

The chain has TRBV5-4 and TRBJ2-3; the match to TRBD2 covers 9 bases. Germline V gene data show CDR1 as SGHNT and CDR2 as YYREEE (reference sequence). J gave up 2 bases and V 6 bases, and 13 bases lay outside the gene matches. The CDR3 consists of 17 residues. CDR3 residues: CASKRLLAGKSTDTQYF. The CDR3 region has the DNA TGTGCCAGCAAACGACTCCTAGCGGGAAAATCCACAGATACGCAGTATTTT. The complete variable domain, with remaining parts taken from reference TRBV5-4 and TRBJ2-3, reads ETGVTQSPTHLIKTRGQQVTLRCSSQSGHNTVSWYQQALGQGPQFIFQYYREEENGRGNFPPRFSGLQFPNYSSELNVNALELDDSALYLCASKRLLAGKSTDTQYFGPGTRLTVL.

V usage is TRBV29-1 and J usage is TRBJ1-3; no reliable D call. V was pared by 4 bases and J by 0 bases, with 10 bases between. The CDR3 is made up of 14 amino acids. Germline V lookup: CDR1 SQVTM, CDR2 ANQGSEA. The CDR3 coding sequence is TGCAGCGTTGGAAACCGCGGCTCTGGAAACACCATATATTTT. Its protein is CSVGNRGSGNTIYF.

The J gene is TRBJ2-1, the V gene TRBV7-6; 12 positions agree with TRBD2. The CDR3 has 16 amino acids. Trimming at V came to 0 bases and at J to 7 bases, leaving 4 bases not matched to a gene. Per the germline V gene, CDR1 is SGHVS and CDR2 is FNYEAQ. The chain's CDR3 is CASSLATSGSRNEQFF. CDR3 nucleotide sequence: TGTGCCAGCAGCTTAGCGACTAGCGGGAGTAGGAATGAGCAGTTCTTC.

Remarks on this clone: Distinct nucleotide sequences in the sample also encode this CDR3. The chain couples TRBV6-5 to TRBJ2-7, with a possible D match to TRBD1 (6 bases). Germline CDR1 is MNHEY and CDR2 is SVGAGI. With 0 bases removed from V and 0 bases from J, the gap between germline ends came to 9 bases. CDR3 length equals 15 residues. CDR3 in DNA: TGTGCCAGCAGTTACTCTGGGGGCTCCTCCTACGAGCAGTACTTC. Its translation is CASSYSGGSSYEQYF.

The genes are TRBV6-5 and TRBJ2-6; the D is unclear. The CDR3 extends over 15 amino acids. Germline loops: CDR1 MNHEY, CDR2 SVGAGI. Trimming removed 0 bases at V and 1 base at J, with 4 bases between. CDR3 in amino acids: CASSYSGSGANVLTF. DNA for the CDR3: TGTGCCAGCAGTTACTCAGGGTCTGGGGCCAACGTCCTGACTTTC.

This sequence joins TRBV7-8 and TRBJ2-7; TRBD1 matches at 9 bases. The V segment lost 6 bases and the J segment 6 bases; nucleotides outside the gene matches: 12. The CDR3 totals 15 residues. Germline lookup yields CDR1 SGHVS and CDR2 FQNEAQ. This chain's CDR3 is CASREGQGRGAEQYF. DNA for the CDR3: TGTGCCAGCAGAGAGGGACAGGGTCGTGGGGCCGAGCAGTACTTC.

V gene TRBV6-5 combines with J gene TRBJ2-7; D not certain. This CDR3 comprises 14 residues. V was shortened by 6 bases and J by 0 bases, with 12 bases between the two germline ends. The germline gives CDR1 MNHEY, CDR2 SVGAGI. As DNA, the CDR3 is TGTGCCAGCAGCTGGAGACCGAACTCCTACGAGCAGTACTTC. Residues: CASSWRPNSYEQYF.